The T cell receptor (beta chain) under discussion was sequenced for a study of control samples from healthy donors and cancer patients. CDR1 and CDR2 from the germline V gene are LNHDA and SQIVND (reference sequence). The CDR3 has 18 residues. V lost 6 bases and J lost 0, with 23 bases in between. Generated by immunoSEQ multiplex PCR, the TCRdb table keeps only in-frame clones and is missing some. The repertoire holds 130,000 or so clones, with roughly 88% as singletons. The source is a man aged 45-65 years in good health. Sequencing was done on a sample of blood. J is TRBJ2-5 and V is TRBV19; a possible D gene is TRBD1 (6 bases). CDR3 DNA: TGTGCCAGTAGACCGGGACATAAAGTTTTGGGGTACCAAGAGACCCAGTACTTC. Its translation is CASRPGHKVLGYQETQYF.